The subject of this entry is one TCR beta chain. The antigen remains unidentified. The data were taken from a study of T cells in Graves' hyperthyroidism and ophthalmopathy. V shed 4 bases and J 5 bases; nucleotides not matched to a gene: 5. The CDR3 runs 15 residues. Germline V gene sequence: CDR1 KGHDR, CDR2 SFDVKD. Study-wide findings and caveats: Blood also showed most of the thyroid clonotypes that were expanded above 0.001. Researchers report that a 13 V-J model separated ophthalmopathy from stable hyperthyroidism.

Newly diagnosed hyperthyroidism, duration under 2 months, in patients aged 18 to 65. Patients were excluded for uncontrolled infection, other autoimmune disease, pregnancy or lactation. From RNA transcripts, TCR beta CDR3 regions were amplified. The HTBI set primed first-round TCR CDR3 RT-PCR. TCRdb re-called the multiplex PCR reads through MiXCR, storing one row per CDR3 protein. This sample yields hundreds of thousands of distinct CDR3 sequences, of which 35% to 55% are seen a single time; 8.2% belongs to the top ten. This rearrangement joins TRBV24-1 to TRBJ1-4; 8 bases are shared with TRBD1. This TCR came from a woman younger than 30 with Graves' hyperthyroidism. Sequenced input: peripheral blood or thyroid tissue (not recorded which). CDR3 protein: CATSDPDRVNEKLFF. The CDR3 DNA reads as TGTGCCACCAGTGACCCGGACAGGGTGAATGAAAAACTGTTTTTT.